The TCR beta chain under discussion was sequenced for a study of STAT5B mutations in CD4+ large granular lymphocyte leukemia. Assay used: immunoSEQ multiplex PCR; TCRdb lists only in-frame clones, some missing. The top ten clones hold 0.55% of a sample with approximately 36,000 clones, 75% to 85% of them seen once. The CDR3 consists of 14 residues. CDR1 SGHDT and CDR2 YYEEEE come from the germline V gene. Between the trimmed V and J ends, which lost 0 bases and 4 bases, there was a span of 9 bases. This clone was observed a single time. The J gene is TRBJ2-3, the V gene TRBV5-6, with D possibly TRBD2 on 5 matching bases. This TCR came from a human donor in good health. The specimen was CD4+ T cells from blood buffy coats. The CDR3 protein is CASSLGLASDTQYF. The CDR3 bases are TGTGCCAGCAGCTTGGGTCTAGCATCAGATACGCAGTATTTT.